This T cell receptor (beta chain) is drawn from a study of cytomegalovirus exposure and HLA in healthy donors. In the study overall: HLA-typed donors were the source of some 85 million unique TCRs, which an early data release held.

Both 60 Vbeta primers and 13 Jbeta primers went into the PCR. Here immunoSEQ multiplex PCR was the method, and the copy in TCRdb shows in-frame clones only, minus some. This sample has more than 85,000 clones, with over 65% found just once. On this clone: Its cognate antigen is unknown.

Study results and caveats: When a later analysis was performed, an Asian-associated ancestry cluster reportedly had fewer N-insertions than the approximately 700-donor mean.

This CDR3 contains 13 residues. Germline V CDR1 and CDR2: SQVTM, ANQGSEA. V lost 2 bases to trimming and J lost 6 bases; unmatched junction nucleotides: 7. The source material was PBMCs. The V call is TRBV29-1, the J call TRBJ2-7, with 7 bases aligning to TRBD1. This receptor was obtained from a woman aged 25 to 45 in good health and CMV-seronegative. The CDR3 DNA follows: TGCAGCGTTGAACCCAGGGGGAAGGGCGAGCAGTACTTC. Its translation is CSVEPRGKGEQYF.